This T cell receptor beta chain was sequenced during a study of blood T cells in healthy people across ages. Findings of the study overall: The unknown donor CMV status may have confounded expanded clonotype changes.

The use of a sample-barcoded 5' primer and a J-beta primer mix characterized a second PCR of roughly 7 to 12 cycles. TCRdb analysed the 5' RACE reads with MiXCR anew, one entry per CDR3 protein. This sample has 730,000 or so distinct CDR3 sequences; roughly 43% occur once, and the top ten carry around 30%. The CDR3 contains 18 residues. V was pared by 3 bases and J by 3 bases, with 6 bases of the junction left unmatched. CDR1 SGHKS and CDR2 YYEKEE come from the germline V gene (reference sequence). To note about this clonotype: The antigen remains undetermined.

The source material was blood. This sequence was found in a man older than 75 in good health. The chain employs TRBV5-5 and TRBJ2-4; 16 nucleotides align to TRBD2. CDR3 in DNA: TGTGCCAGCAGCTCCGGGACTAGCGGGGGGGCAGTCAAAAACATTCAGTACTTC. As protein: CASSSGTSGGAVKNIQYF.